This T cell receptor (beta chain) was captured in a study of CD8+ T cells in alopecia areata. Germline values: CDR1 SEHNR, CDR2 FQNEAQ (reference sequence). Between the trimmed V and J ends, which lost 5 bases and 9 bases, there was a span of 10 bases. The CDR3 has 12 amino acids. Sequencing templates came from extracted RNA that was reverse transcribed into cDNA. The protocol was immunoSEQ multiplex PCR, while the TCRdb copy is restricted to in-frame clones and leaves out a portion. The data contain roughly 120,000 clones, roughly 63% of them singletons. Treatment indicated: oral pan-JAK inhibitor, 5-10 mg twice daily. There are a few counts of this clone.

The chain employs TRBV7-9 and TRBJ2-2; TRBD2 might be the D (6 bases). Sample: CD8+ T cells sorted from blood, taken at week 4, from a patient treated with tofacitinib. The sequence came from a human donor with alopecia areata. The CDR3 reads CASSRGDWELFF. The CDR3 DNA is TGTGCCAGCAGCCGAGGGGACTGGGAGCTGTTTTTT.